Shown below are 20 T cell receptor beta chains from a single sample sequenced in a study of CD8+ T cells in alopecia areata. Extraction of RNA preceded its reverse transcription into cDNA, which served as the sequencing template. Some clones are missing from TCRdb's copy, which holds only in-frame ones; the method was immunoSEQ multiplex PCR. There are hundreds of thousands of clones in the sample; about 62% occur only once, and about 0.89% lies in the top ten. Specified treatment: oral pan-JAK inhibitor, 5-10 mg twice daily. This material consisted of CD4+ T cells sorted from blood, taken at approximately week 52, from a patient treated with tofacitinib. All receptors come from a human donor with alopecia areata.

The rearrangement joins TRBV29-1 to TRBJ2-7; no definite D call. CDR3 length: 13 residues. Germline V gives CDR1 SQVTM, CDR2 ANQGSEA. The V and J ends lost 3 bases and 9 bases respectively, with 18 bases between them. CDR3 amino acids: CSVDVGSERVQYF. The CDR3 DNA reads TGCAGCGTTGATGTCGGGTCAGAAAGGGTGCAGTACTTC.

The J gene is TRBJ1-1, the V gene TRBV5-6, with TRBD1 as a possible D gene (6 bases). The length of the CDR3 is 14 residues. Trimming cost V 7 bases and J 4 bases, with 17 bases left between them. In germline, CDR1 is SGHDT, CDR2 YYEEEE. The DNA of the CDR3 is TGTGCCAGCGGTCGGACAGACAGAACCACTGAAGCTTTCTTT. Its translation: CASGRTDRTTEAFF.

In DNA form, the CDR3 reads TGTGCCAGCAGCGTAGTACAGGTACCCTCCTACAATGAGCAGTTCTTC. Its protein product is CASSVVQVPSYNEQFF. The rearrangement uses TRBV9 and TRBJ2-1; a weak D match, TRBD1 (5 bases). V lost 0 bases, J lost 0 bases, and 10 bases lay in between. The germline gives CDR1 SGDLS, CDR2 YYNGEE. The CDR3 has 16 residues.

CDR3 bases: TGTGCCTGGCAGACAGTCTCGGAGACCCAGTACTTC. Encoded protein: CAWQTVSETQYF. J is TRBJ2-5 and V is TRBV30; possible D gene TRBD1, 5 bases. The CDR3 is 12 amino acids. Per germline, CDR1 GTSNPN and CDR2 SVGIG (reference sequence). The V and J ends lost 5 bases and 5 bases respectively, with 12 bases between them.

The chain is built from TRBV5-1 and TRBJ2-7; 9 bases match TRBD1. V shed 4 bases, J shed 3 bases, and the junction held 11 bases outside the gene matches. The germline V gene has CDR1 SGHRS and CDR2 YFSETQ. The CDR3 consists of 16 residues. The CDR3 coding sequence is TGCGCCAGCAGCCGCACTACAGGGGGCGGTAGCTACGAGCAGTACTTC. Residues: CASSRTTGGGSYEQYF.

As DNA, the CDR3 is TGCGCCAGCAGCTTGGTCAGGGCTGGGGCCAACGTCCTGACTTTC. It codes for CASSLVRAGANVLTF. The V call is TRBV5-1, the J call TRBJ2-6, with a weak D call TRBD1 (5 bases). This CDR3 comprises 15 residues. Germline values: CDR1 SGHRS, CDR2 YFSETQ. V lost 0 bases and J lost 2, with 6 bases in between.

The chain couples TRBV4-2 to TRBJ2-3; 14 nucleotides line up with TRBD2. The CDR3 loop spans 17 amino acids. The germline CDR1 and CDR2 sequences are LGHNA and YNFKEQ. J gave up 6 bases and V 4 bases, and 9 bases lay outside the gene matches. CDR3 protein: CASSPQARTSGGDTQYF. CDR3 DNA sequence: TGTGCCAGCAGCCCTCAGGCTCGGACTAGCGGGGGGGATACGCAGTATTTT.

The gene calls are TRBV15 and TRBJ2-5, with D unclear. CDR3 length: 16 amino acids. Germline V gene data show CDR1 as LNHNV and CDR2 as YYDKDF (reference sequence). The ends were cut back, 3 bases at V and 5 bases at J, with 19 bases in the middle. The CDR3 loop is CATSSPGSVGRETQYF. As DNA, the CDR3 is TGTGCCACCAGCAGTCCAGGCAGCGTGGGTCGCGAGACCCAGTACTTC.

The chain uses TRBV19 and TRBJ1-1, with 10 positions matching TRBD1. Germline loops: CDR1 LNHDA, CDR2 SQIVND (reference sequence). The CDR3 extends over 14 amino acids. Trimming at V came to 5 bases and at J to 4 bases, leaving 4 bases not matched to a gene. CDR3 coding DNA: TGTGCCAGTAGTGTCGGACAGGGGGTCACTGAAGCTTTCTTT. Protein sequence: CASSVGQGVTEAFF.

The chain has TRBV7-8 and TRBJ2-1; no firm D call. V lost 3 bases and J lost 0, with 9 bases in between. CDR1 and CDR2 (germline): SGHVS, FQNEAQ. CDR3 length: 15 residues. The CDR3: CASSFSASSYNEQFF. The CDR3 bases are TGTGCCAGCAGCTTTTCAGCGAGCTCCTACAATGAGCAGTTCTTC.

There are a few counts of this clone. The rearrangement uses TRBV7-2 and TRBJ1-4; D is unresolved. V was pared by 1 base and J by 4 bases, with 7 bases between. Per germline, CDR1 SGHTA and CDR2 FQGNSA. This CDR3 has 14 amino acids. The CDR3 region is CASSLGSGNEKLFF. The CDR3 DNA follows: TGTGCCAGCAGCTTAGGGTCGGGTAATGAAAAACTGTTTTTT.

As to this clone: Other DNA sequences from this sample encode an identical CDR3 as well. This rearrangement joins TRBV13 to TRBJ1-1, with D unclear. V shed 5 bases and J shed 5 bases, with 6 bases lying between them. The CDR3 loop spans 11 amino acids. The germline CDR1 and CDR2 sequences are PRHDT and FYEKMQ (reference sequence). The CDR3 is CASSLRTEAFF. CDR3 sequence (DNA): TGTGCCAGCAGCCTGAGGACTGAAGCTTTCTTT.

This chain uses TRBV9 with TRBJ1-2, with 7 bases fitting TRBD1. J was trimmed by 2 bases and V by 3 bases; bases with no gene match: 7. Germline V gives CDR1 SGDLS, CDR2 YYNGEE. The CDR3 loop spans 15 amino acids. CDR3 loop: CASSEGAGGNYGYTF. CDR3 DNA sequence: TGTGCCAGCAGCGAAGGGGCAGGGGGAAACTATGGCTACACCTTC. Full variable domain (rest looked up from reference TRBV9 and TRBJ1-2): DSGVTQTPKHLITATGQRVTLRCSPRSGDLSVYWYQQSLDQGLQFLIQYYNGEERAKGNILERFSAQQFPDLHSELNLSSLELGDSALYFCASSEGAGGNYGYTFGSGTRLTVV.

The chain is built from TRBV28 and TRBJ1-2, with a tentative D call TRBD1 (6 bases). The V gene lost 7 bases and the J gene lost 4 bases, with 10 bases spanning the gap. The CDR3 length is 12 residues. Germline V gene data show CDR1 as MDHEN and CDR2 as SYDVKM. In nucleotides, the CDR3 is TGTGCCAGCACGGACAGTGCCTATGGCTACACCTTC. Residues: CASTDSAYGYTF.

The CDR3 loop reads CASSLATGAGANVLTF. DNA for the CDR3: TGTGCCAGCAGCTTGGCAACAGGGGCTGGGGCCAACGTCCTGACTTTC. V usage is TRBV5-6 and J usage is TRBJ2-6, with 7 positions matching TRBD1. J gave up 2 bases and V 0 bases, and 2 bases lay outside the gene matches. From germline, CDR1 is SGHDT and CDR2 YYEEEE. CDR3 size: 16 residues.

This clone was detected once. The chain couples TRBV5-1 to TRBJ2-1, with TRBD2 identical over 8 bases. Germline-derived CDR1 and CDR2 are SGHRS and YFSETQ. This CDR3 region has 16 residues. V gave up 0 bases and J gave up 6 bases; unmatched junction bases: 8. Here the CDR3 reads CASSLAGAAGGNEQFF. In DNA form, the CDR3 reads TGCGCCAGCAGCTTGGCCGGTGCGGCGGGGGGCAATGAGCAGTTCTTC.

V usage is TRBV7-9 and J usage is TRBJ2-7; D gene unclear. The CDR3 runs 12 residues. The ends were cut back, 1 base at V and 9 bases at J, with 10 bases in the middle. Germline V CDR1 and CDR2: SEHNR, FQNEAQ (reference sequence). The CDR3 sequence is CASSLVRSWQYF. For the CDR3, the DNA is TGTGCCAGCAGCTTAGTGAGAAGTTGGCAGTACTTC. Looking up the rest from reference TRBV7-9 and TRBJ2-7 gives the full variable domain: DTGVSQNPRHKITKRGQNVTFRCDPISEHNRLYWYRQTLGQGPEFLTYFQNEAQLEKSRLLSDRFSAERPKGSFSTLEIQRTEQGDSAMYLCASSLVRSWQYFGPGTRLTVT.

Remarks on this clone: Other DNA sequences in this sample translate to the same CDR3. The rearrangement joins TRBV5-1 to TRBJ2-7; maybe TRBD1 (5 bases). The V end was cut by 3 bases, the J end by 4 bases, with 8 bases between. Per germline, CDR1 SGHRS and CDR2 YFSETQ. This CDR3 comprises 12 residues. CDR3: CASSSTGYEQYF. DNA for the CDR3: TGCGCCAGCAGCTCCACAGGATACGAGCAGTACTTC.

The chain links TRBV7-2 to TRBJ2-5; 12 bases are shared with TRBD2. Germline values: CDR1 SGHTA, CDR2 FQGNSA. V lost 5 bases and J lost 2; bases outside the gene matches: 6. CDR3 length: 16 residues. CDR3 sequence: CASSVGLAGRQETQYF. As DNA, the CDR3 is TGTGCCAGCAGCGTAGGACTAGCGGGGAGACAAGAGACCCAGTACTTC.

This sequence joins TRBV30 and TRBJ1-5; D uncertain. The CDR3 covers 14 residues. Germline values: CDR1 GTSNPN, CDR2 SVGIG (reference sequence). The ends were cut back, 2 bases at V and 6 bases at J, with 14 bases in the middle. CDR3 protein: CAWSSARTVQPQHF. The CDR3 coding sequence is TGTGCCTGGAGTTCGGCTCGGACGGTTCAGCCCCAGCATTTT. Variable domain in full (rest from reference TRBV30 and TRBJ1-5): SQTIHQWPATLVQPVGSPLSLECTVEGTSNPNLYWYRQAAGRGLQLLFYSVGIGQISSEVPQNLSASRPQDRQFILSSKKLLLSDSGFYLCAWSSARTVQPQHFGDGTRLSIL.